Below, one T cell receptor beta chain is given with its context. Repertoires were generated with immunoSEQ multiplex PCR, while TCRdb's copy carries only in-frame clones and drops some. The table includes over 600,000 clones, approximately 90% detected once. This specimen comes from a study of blood T cell repertoires in COVID-19. The sequenced sample consisted of peripheral blood. The source of this sequence is a woman in her late teens or twenties with acute or convalescent COVID-19.

DNA of the CDR3: TGTGCTACCCTAGCGGGCTCCTATAATTCACCCCTCCACTTT. It translates to CATLAGSYNSPLHF. This sequence joins TRBV12-5 and TRBJ1-6; D is uncertain. There are 14 residues in the CDR3. Germline V gene sequence: CDR1 LGHNT, CDR2 FRNRAP. V shed 10 bases and J shed 0 bases, with 10 bases lying between them.